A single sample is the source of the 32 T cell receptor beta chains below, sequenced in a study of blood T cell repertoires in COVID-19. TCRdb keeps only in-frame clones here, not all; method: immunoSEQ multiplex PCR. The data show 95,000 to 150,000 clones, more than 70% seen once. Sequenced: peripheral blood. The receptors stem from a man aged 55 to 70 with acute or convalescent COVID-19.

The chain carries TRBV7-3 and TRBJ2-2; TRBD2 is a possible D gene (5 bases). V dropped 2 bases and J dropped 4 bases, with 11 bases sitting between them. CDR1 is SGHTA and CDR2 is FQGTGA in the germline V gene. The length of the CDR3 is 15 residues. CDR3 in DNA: TGTGCCAGCAGCTTACAAGCGGAAGTCACCGGGGAGCTGTTTTTT. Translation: CASSLQAEVTGELFF. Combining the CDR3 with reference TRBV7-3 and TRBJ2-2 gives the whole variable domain GAGVSQTPSNKVTEKGKYVELRCDPISGHTALYWYRQSLGQGPEFLIYFQGTGAADDSGLPNDRFFAVRPEGSVSTLKIQRTERGDSAVYLCASSLQAEVTGELFFGEGSRLTVL.

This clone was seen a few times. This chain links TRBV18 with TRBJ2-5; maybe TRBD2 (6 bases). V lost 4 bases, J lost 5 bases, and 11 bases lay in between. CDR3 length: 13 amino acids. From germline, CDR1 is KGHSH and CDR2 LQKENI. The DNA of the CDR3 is TGTGCCAGCTCACAGGGGAGCGGGGAGACCCAGTACTTC. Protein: CASSQGSGETQYF.

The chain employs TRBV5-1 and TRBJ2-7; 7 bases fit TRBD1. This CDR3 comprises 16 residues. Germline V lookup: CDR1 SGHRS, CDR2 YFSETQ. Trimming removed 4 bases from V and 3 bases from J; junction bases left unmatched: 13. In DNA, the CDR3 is TGCGCCAGCAGCCGCGATTTCCCAGGGGGTGACTACGAGCAGTACTTC. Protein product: CASSRDFPGGDYEQYF. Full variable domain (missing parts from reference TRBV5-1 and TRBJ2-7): KAGVTQTPRYLIKTRGQQVTLSCSPISGHRSVSWYQQTPGQGLQFLFEYFSETQRNKGNFPGRFSGRQFSNSRSEMNVSTLELGDSALYLCASSRDFPGGDYEQYFGPGTRLTVT.

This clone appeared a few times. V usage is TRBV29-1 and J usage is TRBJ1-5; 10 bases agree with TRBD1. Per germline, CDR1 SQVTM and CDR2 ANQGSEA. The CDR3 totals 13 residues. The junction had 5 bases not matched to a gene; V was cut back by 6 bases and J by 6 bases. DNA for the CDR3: TGCAGCGTGACAGGACAGGGGGGTCAGCCCCAGCATTTT. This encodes CSVTGQGGQPQHF.

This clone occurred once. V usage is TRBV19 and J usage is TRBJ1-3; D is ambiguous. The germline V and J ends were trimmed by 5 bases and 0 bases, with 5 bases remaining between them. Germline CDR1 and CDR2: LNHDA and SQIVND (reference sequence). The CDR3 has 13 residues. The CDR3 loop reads CASSGSSGNTIYF. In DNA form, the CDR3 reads TGTGCCAGTAGTGGCAGCTCTGGAAACACCATATATTTT. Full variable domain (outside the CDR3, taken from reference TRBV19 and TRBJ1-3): DGGITQSPKYLFRKEGQNVTLSCEQNLNHDAMYWYRQDPGQGLRLIYYSQIVNDFQKGDIAEGYSVSREKKESFPLTVTSAQKNPTAFYLCASSGSSGNTIYFGEGSWLTVV.

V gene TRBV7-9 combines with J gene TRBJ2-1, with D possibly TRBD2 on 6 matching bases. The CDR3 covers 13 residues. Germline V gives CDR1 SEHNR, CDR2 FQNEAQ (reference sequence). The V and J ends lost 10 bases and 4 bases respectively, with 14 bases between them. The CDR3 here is CAIDPAGYNEQFF. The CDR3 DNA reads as TGTGCCATCGATCCCGCGGGGTACAATGAGCAGTTCTTC.

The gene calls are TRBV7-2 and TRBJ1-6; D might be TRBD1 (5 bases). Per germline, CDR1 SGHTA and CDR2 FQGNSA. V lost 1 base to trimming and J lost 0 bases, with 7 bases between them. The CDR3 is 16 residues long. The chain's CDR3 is CASSLGGSSYNSPLHF. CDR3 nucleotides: TGTGCCAGCAGCTTAGGGGGCAGCTCCTATAATTCACCCCTCCACTTT.

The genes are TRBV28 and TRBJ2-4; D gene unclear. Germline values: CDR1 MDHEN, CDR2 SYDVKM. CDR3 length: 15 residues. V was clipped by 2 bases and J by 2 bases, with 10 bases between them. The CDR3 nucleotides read TGTGCCAGCAGTTTAGTCGCCAGGACCAAAAACATTCAGTACTTC. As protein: CASSLVARTKNIQYF.

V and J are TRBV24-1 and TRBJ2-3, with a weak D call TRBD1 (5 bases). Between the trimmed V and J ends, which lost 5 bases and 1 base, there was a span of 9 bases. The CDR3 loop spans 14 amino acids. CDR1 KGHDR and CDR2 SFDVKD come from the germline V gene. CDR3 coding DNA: TGTGCCACCAGTGTAGGGGCTGGCACAGATACGCAGTATTTT. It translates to CATSVGAGTDTQYF.

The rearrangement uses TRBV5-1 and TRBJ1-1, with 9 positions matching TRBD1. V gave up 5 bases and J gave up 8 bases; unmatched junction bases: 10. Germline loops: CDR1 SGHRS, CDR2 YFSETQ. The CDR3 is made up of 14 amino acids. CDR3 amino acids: CASSYNPGTGEAFF. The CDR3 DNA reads TGCGCCAGCAGTTATAATCCCGGGACAGGGGAAGCTTTCTTT.

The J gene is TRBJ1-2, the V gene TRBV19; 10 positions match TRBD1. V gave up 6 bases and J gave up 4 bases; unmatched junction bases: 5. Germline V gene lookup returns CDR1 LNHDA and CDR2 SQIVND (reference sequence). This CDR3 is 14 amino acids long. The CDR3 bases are TGTGCCAGTAGAACCCGGGACAGGGGCTATGGCTACACCTTC. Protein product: CASRTRDRGYGYTF.

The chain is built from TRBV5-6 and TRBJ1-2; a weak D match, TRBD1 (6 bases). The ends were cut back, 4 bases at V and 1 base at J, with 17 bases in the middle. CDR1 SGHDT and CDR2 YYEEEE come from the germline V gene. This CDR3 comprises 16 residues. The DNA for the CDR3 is TGTGCCAGCAGCCCCCTACAGGGAGGGTTTAACTATGGCTACACCTTC. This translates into CASSPLQGGFNYGYTF.

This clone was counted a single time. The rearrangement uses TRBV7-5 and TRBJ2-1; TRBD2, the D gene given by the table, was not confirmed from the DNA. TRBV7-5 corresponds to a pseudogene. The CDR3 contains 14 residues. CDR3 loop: CARSGGREWVEQFF. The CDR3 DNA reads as TGTGCCAGAAGCGGGGGGCGGGAGTGGGTTGAGCAGTTCTTC.

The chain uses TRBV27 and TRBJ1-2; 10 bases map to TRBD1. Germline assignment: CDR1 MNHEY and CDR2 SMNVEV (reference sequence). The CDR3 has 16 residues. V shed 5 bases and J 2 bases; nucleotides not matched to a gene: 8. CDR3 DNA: TGTGCCAGCAGTCCAAACCTGGGACAGGGGAACTATGGCTACACCTTC. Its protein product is CASSPNLGQGNYGYTF.

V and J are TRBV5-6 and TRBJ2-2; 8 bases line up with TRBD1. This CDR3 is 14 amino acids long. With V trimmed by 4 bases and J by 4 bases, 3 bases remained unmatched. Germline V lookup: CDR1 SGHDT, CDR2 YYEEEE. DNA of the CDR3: TGTGCCAGCAGCCCGGGGACAGGCACCGGGGAGCTGTTTTTT. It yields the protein CASSPGTGTGELFF.

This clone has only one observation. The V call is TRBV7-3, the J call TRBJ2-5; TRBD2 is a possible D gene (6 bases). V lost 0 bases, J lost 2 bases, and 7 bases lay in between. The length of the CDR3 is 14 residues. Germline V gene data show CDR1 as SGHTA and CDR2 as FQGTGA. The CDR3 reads CASSLTGGQETQYF. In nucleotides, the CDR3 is TGTGCCAGCAGCTTAACCGGGGGACAAGAGACCCAGTACTTC.

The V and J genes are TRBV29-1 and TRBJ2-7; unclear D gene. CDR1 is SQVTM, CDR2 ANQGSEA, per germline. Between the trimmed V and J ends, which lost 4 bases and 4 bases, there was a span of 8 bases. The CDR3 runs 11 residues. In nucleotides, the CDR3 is TGCAGCGTTGGAGGTGGTTACGAGCAGTACTTC. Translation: CSVGGGYEQYF.

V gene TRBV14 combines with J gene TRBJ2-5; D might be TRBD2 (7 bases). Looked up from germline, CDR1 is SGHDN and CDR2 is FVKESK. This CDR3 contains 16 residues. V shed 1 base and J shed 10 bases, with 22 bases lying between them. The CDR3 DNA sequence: TGTGCCAGCAGCCAAGGAGGTGGGGGGGGCAATAGTGGCCAGTACTTC. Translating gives CASSQGGGGGNSGQYF.

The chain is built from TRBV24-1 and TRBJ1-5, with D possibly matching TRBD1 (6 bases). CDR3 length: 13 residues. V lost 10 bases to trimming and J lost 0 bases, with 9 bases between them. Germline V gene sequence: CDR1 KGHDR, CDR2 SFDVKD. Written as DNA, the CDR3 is TGTGCCACACAGGGAAATAGCAATCAGCCCCAGCATTTT. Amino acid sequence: CATQGNSNQPQHF.

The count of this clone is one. In nucleotides, the CDR3 is TGTGCCACCAGCAGCCCCTCCACGGGTGGGACCCAGTACTTC. It translates to CATSSPSTGGTQYF. The chain uses TRBV15 and TRBJ2-5; no firm D call. The CDR3 has 14 amino acids. Germline CDR1 and CDR2: LNHNV and YYDKDF (reference sequence). Trimming stripped 3 bases from V and 7 bases from J, with 15 bases between.

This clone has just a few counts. The chain's CDR3 is CASSLGTSVNEQFF. The CDR3 region has the DNA TGTGCCAGCAGCTTGGGGACTAGCGTGAATGAGCAGTTCTTC. The gene calls are TRBV11-3 and TRBJ2-1; 10 bases fit TRBD2. The CDR3 spans 14 residues. In germline, CDR1 is SGHNT, CDR2 YENEEA. The V segment lost 3 bases and the J segment 7 bases; nucleotides outside the gene matches: 3.

CDR3 protein: CASSQPGTGFNYGYTF. Here the CDR3 DNA reads TGTGCCAGCTCACAACCTGGGACAGGTTTTAACTATGGCTACACCTTC. This rearrangement joins TRBV18 to TRBJ1-2; 8 bases are a match to TRBD1. CDR3 length equals 16 residues. V lost 4 bases and J lost 1; bases outside the gene matches: 8. Germline assignment: CDR1 KGHSH and CDR2 LQKENI.

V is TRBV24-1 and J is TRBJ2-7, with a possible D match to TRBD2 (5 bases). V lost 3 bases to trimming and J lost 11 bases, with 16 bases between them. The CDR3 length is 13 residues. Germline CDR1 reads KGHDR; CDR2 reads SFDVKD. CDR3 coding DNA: TGTGCCACCAGTGATCCGTCGGGGTTTGAAAAGTACTTC. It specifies CATSDPSGFEKYF.

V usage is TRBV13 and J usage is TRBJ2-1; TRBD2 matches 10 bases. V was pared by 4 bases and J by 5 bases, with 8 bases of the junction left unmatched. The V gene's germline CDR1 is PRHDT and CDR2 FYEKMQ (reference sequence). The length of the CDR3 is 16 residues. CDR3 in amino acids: CASSSVLAGIDNEQFF. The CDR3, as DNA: TGTGCCAGCAGCTCTGTACTAGCGGGGATTGACAATGAGCAGTTCTTC.

The CDR3 nucleotides are TGTGCCAGCAGCATCGGACTAGCGGGAGGGGCGGGGACGCAGTATTTT. Residues: CASSIGLAGGAGTQYF. V usage is TRBV7-2 and J usage is TRBJ2-3, with 15 bases that match TRBD2. The CDR3 totals 16 residues. J gave up 9 bases and V 5 bases, and 9 bases lay outside the gene matches. CDR1 and CDR2 from the germline V gene are SGHTA and FQGNSA. Supplemented by reference TRBV7-2 and TRBJ2-3, the full variable domain reads GAGVSQSPSNKVTEKGKDVELRCDPISGHTALYWYRQSLGQGLEFLIYFQGNSAPDKSGLPSDRFSAERTGGSVSTLTIQRTQQEDSAVYLCASSIGLAGGAGTQYFGPGTRLTVL.

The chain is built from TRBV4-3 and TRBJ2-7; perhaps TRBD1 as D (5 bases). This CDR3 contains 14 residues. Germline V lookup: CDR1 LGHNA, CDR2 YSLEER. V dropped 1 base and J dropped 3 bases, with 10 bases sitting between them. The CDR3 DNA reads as TGCGCCAGCAGCCAAGGTCGACAGAGCTACGAGCAGTACTTC. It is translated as CASSQGRQSYEQYF.

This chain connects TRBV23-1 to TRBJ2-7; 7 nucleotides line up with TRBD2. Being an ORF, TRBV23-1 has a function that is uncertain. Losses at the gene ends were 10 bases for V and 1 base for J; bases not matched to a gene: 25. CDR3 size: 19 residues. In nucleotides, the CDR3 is TGCGCCACCTCAGACCGCTACTCTACGAGCGGGAATAGGTCCTACGAGCAGTACTTC. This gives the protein CATSDRYSTSGNRSYEQYF.

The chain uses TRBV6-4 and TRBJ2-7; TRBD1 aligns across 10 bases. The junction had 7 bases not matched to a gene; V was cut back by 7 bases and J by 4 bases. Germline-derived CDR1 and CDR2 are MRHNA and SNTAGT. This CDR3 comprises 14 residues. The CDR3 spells CASKTGTGAYEQYF. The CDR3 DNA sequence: TGTGCCAGCAAGACCGGGACAGGGGCATACGAGCAGTACTTC.

The CDR3 is CASSPIAGLGETQYF. The CDR3 DNA follows: TGTGCCAGCTCACCTATAGCGGGACTGGGGGAGACCCAGTACTTC. The V gene is TRBV18, the J gene TRBJ2-5; 8 nucleotides match TRBD2. This CDR3 comprises 15 residues. In germline, CDR1 is KGHSH, CDR2 LQKENI. With 3 bases clipped from V and 5 bases from J, the junction kept 8 bases outside the gene matches.

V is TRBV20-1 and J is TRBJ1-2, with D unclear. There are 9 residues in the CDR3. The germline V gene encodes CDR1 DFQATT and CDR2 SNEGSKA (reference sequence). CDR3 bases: TGCACCCCAGGCTCTGGCTACACCTTC. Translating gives CTPGSGYTF.

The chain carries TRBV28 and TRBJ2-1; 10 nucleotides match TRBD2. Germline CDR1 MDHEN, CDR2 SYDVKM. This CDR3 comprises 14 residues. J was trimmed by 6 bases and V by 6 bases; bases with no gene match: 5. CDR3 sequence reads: CASRRTSGLNEQFF. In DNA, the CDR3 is TGTGCCAGCAGAAGGACTAGCGGCCTCAATGAGCAGTTCTTC.

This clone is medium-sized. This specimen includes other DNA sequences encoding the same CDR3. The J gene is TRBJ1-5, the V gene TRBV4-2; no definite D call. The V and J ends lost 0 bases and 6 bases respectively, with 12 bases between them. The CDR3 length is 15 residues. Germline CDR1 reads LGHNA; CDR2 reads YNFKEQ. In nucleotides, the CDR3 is TGTGCCAGCAGCCAAGAATCCGGAAGAGGTCAGCCCCAGCATTTT. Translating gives CASSQESGRGQPQHF.